Below are 5 T cell receptor beta chains sequenced from a single sample in a study of blood T cells in healthy people across ages. The second PCR ran roughly 7 to 11 cycles with a sample-barcoded 5' primer and J-beta primers. MiXCR, run by TCRdb on the 5' RACE reads, gives a single entry per CDR3 protein. Among about 730,000 distinct CDR3 sequences listed, more than 40% were seen once. The sample taken for sequencing was blood. All receptors derive from a woman aged 55-70 years in good health.

This sequence joins TRBV20-1 and TRBJ2-1; possible D gene TRBD1, 6 bases. Trimming cost V 0 bases and J 3 bases, with 12 bases left between them. The germline CDR1 and CDR2 sequences are DFQATT and SNEGSKA (reference sequence). The CDR3 contains 15 residues. This chain's CDR3 is CSAREDSVYYNEQFF. The CDR3 DNA is TGCAGTGCTAGAGAGGACAGCGTTTACTACAATGAGCAGTTCTTC.

This clonotype turned up a few times. The chain employs TRBV30 and TRBJ1-3; perhaps TRBD1 as D (5 bases). This CDR3 has 14 residues. V gave up 0 bases and J gave up 4 bases, with 10 bases separating them. The V gene's germline CDR1 is GTSNPN and CDR2 SVGIG (reference sequence). CDR3 nucleotide sequence: TGTGCCTGGAGTGTTGGGACGTCCGGAAACACCATATATTTT. Encoded protein: CAWSVGTSGNTIYF.

Remarks on this clonotype: A read error is possible here, since a much larger clone lies one base away. This chain links TRBV29-1 with TRBJ2-1; 7 bases are a match to TRBD2. This CDR3 contains 14 residues. CDR1 and CDR2 (germline): SQVTM, ANQGSEA. The CDR3 coding sequence is TGCAGCGTTGGAGGGAGGGCGGTACGCAATGGGCAGTTCTTC. Protein: CSVGGRAVRNGQFF.

The genes are TRBV20-1 and TRBJ2-1; D tentatively reads TRBD1 or TRBD2 (5 bases each). The J call may be faulty, since TRBJ2-7 better matches the DNA end. The CDR3 loop spans 15 amino acids. CDR1 is DFQATT and CDR2 is SNEGSKA in the germline V gene (reference sequence). The CDR3 reads CSARDSHGTYNEQYF. The CDR3 DNA follows: TGCAGTGCTAGAGATTCTCATGGGACCTACAATGAGCAGTACTTC.

This rearrangement joins TRBV20-1 to TRBJ2-2, with no clear D. Germline assignment: CDR1 DFQATT and CDR2 SNEGSKA (reference sequence). CDR3 size: 13 residues. The ends were cut back, 5 bases at V and 9 bases at J, with 16 bases in the middle. As DNA, the CDR3 is TGCAGTGCTCTTTGGCCGTCCGCGCGGGAGCTGTTTTTT. Protein product: CSALWPSARELFF.